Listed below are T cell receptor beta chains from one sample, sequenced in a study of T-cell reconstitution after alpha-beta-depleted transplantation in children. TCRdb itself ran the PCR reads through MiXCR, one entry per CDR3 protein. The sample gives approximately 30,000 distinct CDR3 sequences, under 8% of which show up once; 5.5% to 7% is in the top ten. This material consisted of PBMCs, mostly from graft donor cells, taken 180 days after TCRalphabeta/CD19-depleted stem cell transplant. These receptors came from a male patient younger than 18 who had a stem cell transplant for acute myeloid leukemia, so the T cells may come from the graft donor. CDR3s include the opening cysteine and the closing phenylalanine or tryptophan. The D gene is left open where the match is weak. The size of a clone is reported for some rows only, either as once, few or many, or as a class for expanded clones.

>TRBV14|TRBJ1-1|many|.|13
TGTGCCAGCAGCGAACACTTATACACTGAAGCTTTCTTT
CASSEHLYTEAFF
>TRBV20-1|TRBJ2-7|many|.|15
TGCAGTGCTCGTCACCTAGCGCGGGGGCCCTACGAGCAGTACTTC
CSARHLARGPYEQYF
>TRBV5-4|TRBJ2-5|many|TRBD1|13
TGTGCCAGCAGCGGACAGGGGTTAAAGACCCAGTACTTC
CASSGQGLKTQYF
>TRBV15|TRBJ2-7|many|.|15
TGTGCCACCAGCAGAGGGACCTCTCCTCCTTTCGAGCAGTACTTC
CATSRGTSPPFEQYF
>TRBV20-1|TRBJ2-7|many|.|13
TGCAGTGCTATCTACGGGGGATCCTACGAGCAGTACTTC
CSAIYGGSYEQYF
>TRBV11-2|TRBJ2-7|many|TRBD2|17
TGTGCCAGCAGCGTTGAGATGGGGAGCGGGAGCGGGTACGAGCAGTACTTC
CASSVEMGSGSGYEQYF
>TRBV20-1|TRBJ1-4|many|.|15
TGCAGTGCTCCAGCCTTAGGACAGCTTAATGAAAAACTGTTTTTT
CSAPALGQLNEKLFF
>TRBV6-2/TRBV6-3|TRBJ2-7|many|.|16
TGTGCCAGCAGCGACCCGGGGGCCCCGCGGGCCTACGAGCAGTACTTC
CASSDPGAPRAYEQYF
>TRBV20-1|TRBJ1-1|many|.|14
TGCAGTGCTAGGAGCCCGACGATGAACACTGAAGCTTTCTTT
CSARSPTMNTEAFF
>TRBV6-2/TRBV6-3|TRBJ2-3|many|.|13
TGTGCCAGCAGCTCGACTGGCACAGATACGCAGTATTTT
CASSSTGTDTQYF
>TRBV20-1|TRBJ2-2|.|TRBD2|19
TGCAGTGCTAGTGGGCAAACCGGGACTAGTTTGGGTCTAACCGGGGAGCTGTTTTTT
CSASGQTGTSLGLTGELFF
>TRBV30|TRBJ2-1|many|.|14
TGTGCCTGGACGGCAGGGCGGACCTACAATGAGCAGTTCTTC
CAWTAGRTYNEQFF
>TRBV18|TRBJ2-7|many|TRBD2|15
TGTGCCAGCTCACCACGCCTGGGGGGGAGCTACGAGCAGTACTTC
CASSPRLGGSYEQYF
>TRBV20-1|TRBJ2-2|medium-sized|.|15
TGCAGTGCCAGAGCGTCGGGTCCAAACACCGGGGAGCTGTTTTTT
CSARASGPNTGELFF
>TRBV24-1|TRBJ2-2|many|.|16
TGTGCCACCAGTGACCCGGGACCCTTGGACACCGGGGAGCTGTTTTTT
CATSDPGPLDTGELFF
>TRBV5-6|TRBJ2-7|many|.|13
TGTGCCAGCAGCTTAATAGCTCACTACGAGCAGTACTTC
CASSLIAHYEQYF
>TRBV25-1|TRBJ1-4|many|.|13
TGTGCCAGTATACGTAGGACAGACGAAAAACTGTTTTTT
CASIRRTDEKLFF
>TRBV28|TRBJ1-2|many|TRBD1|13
TGTGCCAGCAGTTTACACAGGGGCGGCGGCTACACCTTC
CASSLHRGGGYTF
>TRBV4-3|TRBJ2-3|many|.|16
TGCGCCAGCAGCTCCTGGACCGCTCCGGGCGCAGATACGCAGTATTTT
CASSSWTAPGADTQYF